These 16 T cell receptor beta chains originate from one sample sequenced in a study of blood T cell repertoires in COVID-19. Measured with immunoSEQ multiplex PCR; TCRdb has only the in-frame clones, and not every one. The table records about 270,000 clones, approximately 86% of them present only once. Material for sequencing was peripheral blood. Receptor source: a man in his forties with active or convalescent COVID-19.

The rearrangement uses TRBV5-1 and TRBJ2-3, with D perhaps matching TRBD2 (5 bases). Trimming took 3 bases from V and 12 from J, leaving 14 bases between them. Germline lookup yields CDR1 SGHRS and CDR2 YFSETQ. CDR3 length equals 12 residues. CDR3 residues: CASSYGLTDQYF. CDR3 DNA sequence: TGCGCCAGCAGCTACGGACTTACCGACCAGTATTTT.

This clone has a handful of counts. The V call is TRBV9, the J call TRBJ2-2, with 10 bases aligning to TRBD1. This CDR3 comprises 16 residues. The V gene end was trimmed by 2 bases and the J gene end by 6 bases; junction bases not matched to a gene: 7. The V gene's germline CDR1 is SGDLS and CDR2 YYNGEE. The CDR3 here is CASSVMTGGAAGELFF. The CDR3 bases are TGTGCCAGCAGCGTTATGACAGGGGGCGCTGCCGGGGAGCTGTTTTTT.

A few counts support this clone. Other DNA sequences from this sample encode an identical CDR3 as well. The rearrangement uses TRBV7-6 and TRBJ1-1; D remains ambiguous. The V end lost 1 base, the J end lost 1 base, and 4 bases lay between the germline ends. The CDR3 contains 13 residues. Germline values: CDR1 SGHVS, CDR2 FNYEAQ. The CDR3 sequence is CASSLGANTEAFF. As DNA, the CDR3 is TGTGCCAGCAGCTTAGGGGCGAACACTGAAGCTTTCTTT.

The V and J genes are TRBV24-1 and TRBJ1-4; no clear D. The germline CDR1 and CDR2 sequences are KGHDR and SFDVKD. The CDR3 runs to 10 residues. V lost 8 bases and J lost 12, with 9 bases in between. This CDR3 reads CATTSPELFF. The CDR3 DNA follows: TGTGCCACCACCTCCCCTGAACTGTTTTTT.

The V gene is TRBV16, the J gene TRBJ1-4, with D possibly being TRBD1 (5 bases). This CDR3 region has 15 residues. Looked up from germline, CDR1 is KGHSY and CDR2 is FQNENV. V was clipped by 4 bases and J by 0 bases, with 9 bases between them. The CDR3 spells CASSRTWATNEKLFF. The CDR3 region has the DNA TGTGCCAGCAGCCGGACATGGGCAACTAATGAAAAACTGTTTTTT.

In its sample, this clone was seen a few times. The CDR3 coding sequence is TGTGCCAGCACCCCCACGGGGGTGAATGAGCAGTTCTTC. Protein: CASTPTGVNEQFF. V usage is TRBV28 and J usage is TRBJ2-1; weak D call: TRBD2 (6 bases). CDR3 length: 13 amino acids. V lost 7 bases, J lost 7 bases, and 14 bases lay in between. Per the germline V gene, CDR1 is MDHEN and CDR2 is SYDVKM.

V usage is TRBV7-6 and J usage is TRBJ1-2; 12 bases fit TRBD1. J gave up 3 bases and V 3 bases, and 2 bases lay outside the gene matches. CDR3 length: 15 amino acids. Germline V lookup: CDR1 SGHVS, CDR2 FNYEAQ. The CDR3 is CASSLGTGGYYGYTF. CDR3 DNA sequence: TGTGCCAGCAGCTTGGGGACAGGGGGCTACTATGGCTACACCTTC.

The chain employs TRBV24-1 and TRBJ1-2, with D unclear. With 4 bases removed from V and 4 bases from J, the gap between germline ends came to 9 bases. Germline CDR1 KGHDR, CDR2 SFDVKD. The CDR3 has 13 residues. CDR3 bases: TGTGCCACCAGTGAAAACCCCGGCTATGGCTACACCTTC. Its protein product is CATSENPGYGYTF.

The chain links TRBV30 to TRBJ1-6; D perhaps matches TRBD1 (6 bases). Germline CDR1 is GTSNPN and CDR2 is SVGIG (reference sequence). The CDR3 is made up of 14 amino acids. The V end was cut by 2 bases, the J end by 7 bases, with 12 bases between. The CDR3 nucleotides read TGTGCCTGGAGTAAACAGGGAAAGAATTCACCCCTCCACTTT. As protein: CAWSKQGKNSPLHF. Together with reference TRBV30 and TRBJ1-6, the CDR3 gives the full variable domain: SQTIHQWPATLVQPVGSPLSLECTVEGTSNPNLYWYRQAAGRGLQLLFYSVGIGQISSEVPQNLSASRPQDRQFILSSKKLLLSDSGFYLCAWSKQGKNSPLHFGNGTRLTVT.

The rearrangement joins TRBV6-4 to TRBJ2-5; 11 bases are shared with TRBD1. From germline, CDR1 is MRHNA and CDR2 SNTAGT. J lost 2 bases, V lost 8 bases, and 7 bases had no gene match. The CDR3 loop spans 15 amino acids. CDR3 nucleotides: TGTGCCAGCGCGGTGGACAGGGGGCATCAAGAGACCCAGTACTTC. Translating it yields CASAVDRGHQETQYF.

The chain is built from TRBV19 and TRBJ1-5; 7 nucleotides match TRBD1. The CDR3 consists of 13 residues. Germline V gives CDR1 LNHDA, CDR2 SQIVND (reference sequence). Trimming cost V 10 bases and J 4 bases; bases outside gene matches: 7. The CDR3 DNA is TGTGCCACAACAGGGGATCGGAATCAGCCCCAGCATTTT. It encodes CATTGDRNQPQHF.

This chain links TRBV9 with TRBJ2-1; D possibly corresponds to TRBD2 (6 bases). Germline loops: CDR1 SGDLS, CDR2 YYNGEE. The CDR3 covers 15 residues. V dropped 3 bases and J dropped 1 base, with 11 bases sitting between them. CDR3 sequence (DNA): TGTGCCAGCAGCGCCGACGGACTATCCTACAATGAGCAGTTCTTC. Its protein product is CASSADGLSYNEQFF.

The gene calls are TRBV15 and TRBJ1-3; possible D gene TRBD1, 5 bases. The CDR3 sequence is 15 residues long. The germline gives CDR1 LNHNV, CDR2 YYDKDF (reference sequence). Between the trimmed V and J ends, which lost 8 bases and 1 base, there was a span of 15 bases. CDR3 sequence (DNA): TGTGCCACCCTAGGTCGTACAGGATCTGGAAACACCATATATTTT. This gives the protein CATLGRTGSGNTIYF.

The rearrangement uses TRBV13 and TRBJ1-2; no clear D gene. The V end was cut by 1 base, the J end by 8 bases, with 8 bases between. From germline, CDR1 is PRHDT and CDR2 FYEKMQ (reference sequence). CDR3 length: 12 residues. CDR3 region: CASSLDQYGYTF. In DNA, the CDR3 is TGTGCCAGCAGCTTAGACCAGTACGGCTACACCTTC.

The chain joins TRBV9 to TRBJ1-6, with TRBD1 matching 8 bases. Germline V CDR1 and CDR2: SGDLS, YYNGEE. The length of the CDR3 is 16 residues. The J segment lost 0 bases and the V segment lost 3 bases, leaving 2 bases of the junction unmatched. The CDR3 protein is CASSGQGASYNSPLHF. The CDR3 nucleotides are TGTGCCAGCAGCGGTCAGGGGGCCTCCTATAATTCACCCCTCCACTTT.

The CDR3: CASSPRDRAPLSTDTQYF. DNA for the CDR3: TGTGCCAGCAGCCCCCGGGACAGGGCCCCTCTTAGCACAGATACGCAGTATTTT. V is TRBV7-9 and J is TRBJ2-3; 9 positions match TRBD1. CDR1 is SEHNR and CDR2 is FQNEAQ in the germline V gene (reference sequence). This CDR3 comprises 18 residues. The junction had 12 bases not matched to a gene; V was cut back by 5 bases and J by 0 bases.